The T cell receptor beta chain under discussion was sequenced for a study of tumor and adjacent non-tumor tissue in lung cancer. Study background: Around 4.2 million productive TCRbeta reads were obtained per sample on average.

No cell sorting was done before RNA was extracted from the tissue. This non-tumor lung sample came from over 3 cm beyond the tumor edge. As for this clonotype: The final CDR3 position lacks the conserved phenylalanine or tryptophan, pointing to a likely read error.

The library came from three nested PCR rounds adapted from ARM-PCR protocols. TCRdb independently ran MiXCR on the multiplex PCR reads; one entry per CDR3 protein. The repertoire holds 90,000 to 110,000 distinct CDR3 sequences, 60% to 70% seen once, with around a fifth in the top ten. V gave up 8 bases and J gave up 5 bases, with 6 bases separating them. CDR1 is MNHEY and CDR2 is SVGEGT in the germline V gene. The CDR3 loop spans 10 amino acids. The rearrangement uses TRBV6-2 or TRBV6-3 and TRBJ2-5, with D unresolved. Material: distant non-tumor lung tissue. The TCR comes from a man in his 60s with non-small cell lung cancer. CDR3: CASGVETQYV. CDR3 DNA sequence: TGTGCCAGCGGGGTGGAGACCCAGTACGTC.